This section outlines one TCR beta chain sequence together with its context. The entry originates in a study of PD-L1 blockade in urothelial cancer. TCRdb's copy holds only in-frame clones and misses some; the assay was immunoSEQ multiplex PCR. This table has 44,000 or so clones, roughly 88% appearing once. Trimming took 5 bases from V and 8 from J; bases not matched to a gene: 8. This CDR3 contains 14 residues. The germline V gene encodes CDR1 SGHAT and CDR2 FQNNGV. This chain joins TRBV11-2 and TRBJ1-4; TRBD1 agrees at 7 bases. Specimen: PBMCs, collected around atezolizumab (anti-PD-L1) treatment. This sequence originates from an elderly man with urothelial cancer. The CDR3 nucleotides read TGTGCCAGCAGCCCCGGACAGGTGTGGGAAAAACTGTTTTTT. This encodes CASSPGQVWEKLFF.